These T cell receptor beta chains were read from a single sample in a study of blood T cells in healthy people across ages. One entry per CDR3 protein, called by TCRdb with MiXCR from the 5' RACE reads. The data contain hundreds of thousands of distinct CDR3 sequences, around 38% of them seen just once; the ten biggest clones take up around 30%. Input material: blood. The receptors shown here come from a man older than 75 in good health. Each CDR3 is given with its conserved first and last residue. D genes are given only for firm matches. Size is stated for part of the rows, as once, few or many counts, or as a class when the clone is expanded.

>TRBD2|.|TRBV5-1|TRBJ2-1
TGCGCCAGCAGCAGTAGCGGGGTACATGAGCAGTTCTTC
CASSSSGVHEQFF
>.|.|TRBV27|TRBJ2-7
TGTGCCAGCAGTTTACGAGGCGGAGACTACGAGCAGTACTTC
CASSLRGGDYEQYF
>.|few|TRBV5-5|TRBJ2-1
TGTGCCAGCAGCTTGGGAAGGGGGAGCTCCTACAATGAGCAGTTCTTC
CASSLGRGSSYNEQFF
>.|.|TRBV7-2|TRBJ2-7
TGTGCCAGCAGCTTAGATAGGGGGGTCCACGAGCAGTACTTC
CASSLDRGVHEQYF
>TRBD2|.|TRBV20-1|TRBJ2-1
TGCAGTGCTAGTTTGACTAGCGGGAGGAGTGAGCAGTTCTTC
CSASLTSGRSEQFF
>.|.|TRBV7-3|TRBJ2-1
TGTGCCAGCAGCTTCCAAGGGTCGGTGGCGTACAATGAGCAGTTCTTC
CASSFQGSVAYNEQFF
>.|many|TRBV14|TRBJ2-6
TGTGCCAGCAGCCCACCAAGTTCTGGGGCCAACGTCCTGACTTTC
CASSPPSSGANVLTF
>.|.|TRBV5-6|TRBJ2-3
TGTGCCAGCAGCTTGATAAGCGGAGATACGCAGTATTTT
CASSLISGDTQYF
>TRBD1|.|TRBV27|TRBJ1-2
TGTGCCAGCAGTAGGACAGGATACCGGGACTATGGCTACACCTTC
CASSRTGYRDYGYTF
>.|many|TRBV15|TRBJ2-5
TGTGCCACCAGCAGAGCGGATTACCAAGAGACCCAGTACTTC
CATSRADYQETQYF
>.|.|TRBV7-8|TRBJ1-5
TGTGCCAGCAGCTTAGATGGATACAATCAGCCCCAGCATTTT
CASSLDGYNQPQHF
>.|.|TRBV6-1|TRBJ2-5
TGTGCCAGCAGTGAGTCAGGTCTAATAGAGACCCAGTACTTC
CASSESGLIETQYF
>TRBD1|.|TRBV7-2|TRBJ2-3
TGTGCCAGCAGCTTAGTCAGGGGGCTCACAGATACGCAGTATTTT
CASSLVRGLTDTQYF
>TRBD1|once|TRBV5-1|TRBJ2-3
TGCGCCAGCAGCTTGGGAGGGGGCTACGATACGCAGTATTTT
CASSLGGGYDTQYF